This T cell receptor (beta chain) was sequenced for a study of CD8 T cells in Susac syndrome. Study-level findings and limits: The number of individuals included in the study's TCR sequencing and HLA analysis was acknowledged as relatively small.

Sequencing targeted TCR beta in blood CD8+ and CD4+ T cells. FACS enriched CD8+ TEMRA cells, while bulk CD8+ and CD4+ were negatively isolated. On this clonotype: Its cognate antigen is unknown.

An amount of RNA that ranged from roughly 0.5 to 1 ug was reverse transcribed with random hexamers. It was immunoSEQ multiplex PCR that amplified TCR beta CDR3 across 54 Vbeta and 13 Jbeta. TCRdb re-called the immunoSEQ multiplex PCR reads with MiXCR, one entry per CDR3 protein. The table shows over 350,000 distinct CDR3 sequences, with about 85% occurring only once. The V gene lost 2 bases and the J gene lost 6 bases, with 19 bases spanning the gap. Germline V CDR1 and CDR2: MNHEY, SVGAGI. The CDR3 has 16 amino acids. The rearrangement joins TRBV6-5 to TRBJ1-1; possibly TRBD1 for D (5 bases). The receptor was derived from a human donor with multiple sclerosis. Material for sequencing was CD8+ T cells from PBMCs. The DNA of the CDR3 is TGTGCCAGCAGTTACAGATGGGGGGTCAGGAGGGCTGAAGCTTTCTTT. Protein: CASSYRWGVRRAEAFF.